The rows below give T cell receptor beta chains drawn from one sample of a study of cytomegalovirus exposure and HLA in healthy donors. Generated by immunoSEQ multiplex PCR, the TCRdb table keeps only in-frame clones and is missing some. The table has approximately 190,000 clones, roughly 80% seen once. The sample taken for sequencing was PBMCs. The receptors derive from a middle-aged man in good health and CMV-seropositive. The CDR3 runs from the conserved cysteine through the conserved F or W. The D gene is left open where the match is weak. A clone size is listed for some rows: how often the clone was seen (once, few, many), or a class if it is expanded.

19,TRBD1,.,TRBV9,TRBJ1-2,TGTGCCAGCAGCGTAGACCCCTCCTCTACAGGGGCCCTGGGTTATGGCTACACCTTC,CASSVDPSSTGALGYGYTF
13,.,once,TRBV5-4,TRBJ2-7,TGTGCCAGCAGCGGCGGGACAGCCTACGAGCAGTACTTC,CASSGGTAYEQYF
17,TRBD1,.,TRBV29-1,TRBJ2-6,TGCAGCGTTGAGTCTCGGACAGGCCCCTCTGGGGCCAACGTCCTGACTTTC,CSVESRTGPSGANVLTF
16,TRBD1,.,TRBV5-6,TRBJ1-5,TGTGCCAGCAGCACCCGACAGGGAATAGGCAATCAGCCCCAGCATTTT,CASSTRQGIGNQPQHF
14,TRBD2,few,TRBV7-2,TRBJ2-4,TGTGCCAGCAGCTTCGGGGGGGCCAAAAACATTCAGTACTTC,CASSFGGAKNIQYF
15,TRBD1,.,TRBV27,TRBJ1-2,TGTGCCAGCAGTTTTAAGACAGGGTTTAACTATGGCTACACCTTC,CASSFKTGFNYGYTF
14,TRBD1,.,TRBV27,TRBJ2-7,TGTGCCAGCAGTCCTGACAGGGGGACCTACGAGCAGTACTTC,CASSPDRGTYEQYF
14,.,.,TRBV4-2,TRBJ2-3,TGTGCCAGCAGCCAAGGGTCGGGCACAGATACGCAGTATTTT,CASSQGSGTDTQYF
12,TRBD1,.,TRBV30,TRBJ2-1,TGTGCCTGTGGGGACAGCAGTAATGAGCAGTTCTTC,CACGDSSNEQFF
16,.,once,TRBV9,TRBJ2-7,TGTGCCAGCAGCGTAGGAGTCGGGGGTCCCTCCTACGAGCAGTACTTC,CASSVGVGGPSYEQYF
15,TRBD1,.,TRBV4-3,TRBJ2-7,TGCGCCAGCAGGAAAACCGGGACAGAGCTCTACGAGCAGTACTTC,CASRKTGTELYEQYF
11,.,.,TRBV2,TRBJ2-7,TGTGCCAGCAAGGAGGTCTACGAGCAGTACTTC,CASKEVYEQYF
16,.,once,TRBV21-1,TRBJ1-4,TGTGCCAGCAGCAAAGTTTGGACAGGAGTGGGTGAAAAACTGTTTTTT,CASSKVWTGVGEKLFF
14,.,.,TRBV14,TRBJ1-2,TGTGCCAGCAGCCAATTCAGTGGCGGCTATGGCTACACCTTC,CASSQFSGGYGYTF
14,TRBD1,.,TRBV28,TRBJ2-7,TGTGCCAGCAGTTTAACAGGGGGCCTCTACGAGCAGTACTTC,CASSLTGGLYEQYF
17,TRBD1,.,TRBV27,TRBJ2-7,TGTGCCAGCAGTTTATTGTACCCGGGACAGGGGGCGCACGAGCAGTACTTC,CASSLLYPGQGAHEQYF
16,TRBD2,.,TRBV11-2,TRBJ2-5,TGTGCCAGCAGCAGAGGGACTAGCGGGGGGCAAGAGACCCAGTACTTC,CASSRGTSGGQETQYF
10,.,.,TRBV29-1,TRBJ1-1,TGCAGCGCCGAAAGGGGGAGAACTTTCTTT,CSAERGRTFF
14,.,.,TRBV10-3,TRBJ1-1,TGTGCCATCAGTGAGGGCAGGATGAACACTGAAGCTTTCTTT,CAISEGRMNTEAFF
13,.,few,TRBV27,TRBJ2-1,TGTGCCAGCAGTCCCCGGAGCGTCGACGAGCAGTTCTTC,CASSPRSVDEQFF
14,TRBD1,.,TRBV7-3,TRBJ2-7,TGTGCCAGCAGCTTGGGCGACAGGGGCTACGAGCAGTACTTC,CASSLGDRGYEQYF
13,.,few,TRBV6-5,TRBJ1-2,TGTGCCAGCAGTTACTCGGGGCCCTATGGCTACACCTTC,CASSYSGPYGYTF
14,TRBD1,few,TRBV6-5,TRBJ1-5,TGTGCCAGCAGTTACCAGGGGGCCGGGCAGCCCCAGCATTTT,CASSYQGAGQPQHF
15,TRBD1,.,TRBV19,TRBJ1-2,TGTGCCAGTAGTATGGAAAGGACAGGGGCGTATGGCTACACCTTC,CASSMERTGAYGYTF
14,.,.,TRBV9,TRBJ2-7,TGTGCCAGCAGCGTAGAACAGGGTAGCAACGAGCAGTACTTC,CASSVEQGSNEQYF
15,TRBD2,.,TRBV7-2,TRBJ2-1,TGTGCCAGCAGAGGAGCGGGGGGGCCCTACAATGAGCAGTTCTTC,CASRGAGGPYNEQFF
17,TRBD1,.,TRBV9,TRBJ2-1,TGTGCCAGCAGCGGAGACCCGGGACAGGGGTTACGCCATGAGCAGTTCTTC,CASSGDPGQGLRHEQFF
16,TRBD1,.,TRBV28,TRBJ2-7,TGTGCCAGCAGTTCCTCGTGGGGGACAGGGGGGGACGAGCAGTACTTC,CASSSSWGTGGDEQYF
13,.,.,TRBV5-1,TRBJ1-2,TGCGCCAGCAGTCAAACACGTAACTATGGCTACACCTTC,CASSQTRNYGYTF
18,TRBD1,.,TRBV9,TRBJ2-2,TGTGCCAGCAGCGATCACCCAGACAGGGAAGAGAACACCGGGGAGCTGTTTTTT,CASSDHPDREENTGELFF
17,TRBD2,.,TRBV14,TRBJ2-5,TGTGCCAGCAGCCAAGGGGCCCTAGCGGTGAGACAAGAGACCCAGTACTTC,CASSQGALAVRQETQYF
15,TRBD2,few,TRBV5-4,TRBJ2-3,TGTGCCAGCAGCTTGAGCGGGGGCGAGGCAGATACGCAGTATTTT,CASSLSGGEADTQYF
14,TRBD1,.,TRBV5-5,TRBJ2-2,TGTGCCAGCAGCAGGGACAGAACCACCGGGGAGCTGTTTTTT,CASSRDRTTGELFF
15,.,.,TRBV4-1,TRBJ2-7,TGCGCCAGCAGCCAAGCAGACTCAGAGGTTTACGAGCAGTACTTC,CASSQADSEVYEQYF
15,.,.,TRBV9,TRBJ2-5,TGTGCCAGCAGCGTCAACTCCCCTGCCCAAGAGACCCAGTACTTC,CASSVNSPAQETQYF
16,.,few,TRBV6-6,TRBJ1-6,TGTGCCAGCATAGACGACCAGGGAGGTTGGAATTCACCCCTCCACTTT,CASIDDQGGWNSPLHF
17,TRBD1,.,TRBV6-1,TRBJ1-6,TGTGCCAGCAGTGAAGCGATGGGGACAGGGGTGGGTTCACCCCTCCACTTT,CASSEAMGTGVGSPLHF
18,TRBD2,.,TRBV7-2,TRBJ2-1,TGTGCCAGCAGCTTAGGATCTGCAGCGGGGGGCCAGAGGAATGAGCAGTTCTTC,CASSLGSAAGGQRNEQFF
14,TRBD1,.,TRBV11-2,TRBJ2-1,TGTGCCAGCAGTCTCCGGGACAGTGTTAGTGAGCAGTTCTTC,CASSLRDSVSEQFF
15,TRBD1,.,TRBV27,TRBJ1-2,TGTGCCAGCAGTTTATCTGCAGGGGGCGACTATGGCTACACCTTC,CASSLSAGGDYGYTF
13,TRBD1,.,TRBV9,TRBJ1-1,TGTGCCAGCGGAGGACAGGCGAACACTGAAGCTTTCTTT,CASGGQANTEAFF
14,.,.,TRBV2,TRBJ2-4,TGTGCCAGCAGTGAGTCAGTTGCCAAAAACATTCAGTACTTC,CASSESVAKNIQYF
16,.,few,TRBV7-2,TRBJ2-6,TGTGCCAGCAGCTTAGTTGCGAGCTCTGGGGCCAACGTCCTGACTTTC,CASSLVASSGANVLTF
14,.,.,TRBV5-4,TRBJ2-5,TGTGCCAGCAGCCCGGGACTCCAAAGAAAGACCCAGTACTTC,CASSPGLQRKTQYF
22,TRBD1,.,TRBV13,TRBJ2-6,TGTGCCAGCAGCTTAGGGCTTCGTGTGAGACAGGGTGACGACTCTGGGGCCAACGTCCTGACTTTC,CASSLGLRVRQGDDSGANVLTF
14,TRBD1,few,TRBV18,TRBJ2-7,TGTGCCAGCTCACCAGGGGGCAGGGGGTACGAGCAGTACTTC,CASSPGGRGYEQYF
14,.,.,TRBV7-2,TRBJ2-3,TGTGCCAGCAGCTCTTGGGCGTCCAAAGATACGCAGTATTTT,CASSSWASKDTQYF
15,.,.,TRBV28,TRBJ1-5,TGTGCCAGCAGTCACTACAGGGAAAGCAATCAGCCCCAGCATTTT,CASSHYRESNQPQHF
16,TRBD2,.,TRBV7-9,TRBJ2-5,TGTGCCAGCAGACCCACTAGCGGGGGGTCCCAAGAGACCCAGTACTTC,CASRPTSGGSQETQYF
15,TRBD1,once,TRBV27,TRBJ2-7,TGTGCCAGCAGAAAAGGAACAGGGGGCATCTACGAGCAGTACTTC,CASRKGTGGIYEQYF